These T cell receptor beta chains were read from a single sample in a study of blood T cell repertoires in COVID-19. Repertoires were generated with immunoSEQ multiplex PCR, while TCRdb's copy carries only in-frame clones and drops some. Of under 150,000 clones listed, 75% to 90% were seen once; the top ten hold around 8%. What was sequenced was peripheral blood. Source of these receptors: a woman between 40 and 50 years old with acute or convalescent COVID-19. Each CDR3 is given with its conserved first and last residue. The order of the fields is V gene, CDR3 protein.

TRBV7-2	CATKQDYRGGGTGELFF
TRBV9	CASSTGLAGGHNEQFF
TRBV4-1	CASSPKGQGYEQYF
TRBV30	CAWTPGRGSYEQYF
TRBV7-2	CASSASMQYEQYF
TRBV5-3	CARSSRTGDDEQYF
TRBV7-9	CASSWGEHYGYTF
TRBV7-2	CASSGADYAGALYEQYF
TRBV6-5	CASSPRTGGSFRQFF
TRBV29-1	CSVLRRGNTEAFF
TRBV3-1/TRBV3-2	CASSQGLGPSYEQYF
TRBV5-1	CASSSGEFTDTQYF
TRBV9	CASSVEVSPGELFF
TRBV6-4	CASRAGAHTDTQYF